This is a list of T cell receptor beta chains from one sample in a study of blood T cell repertoires in COVID-19. Only in-frame clones appear in the TCRdb table, and some are missing; sequencing was by immunoSEQ multiplex PCR. This sample has roughly 230,000 clones, with around 80% found just once. Sequenced material: peripheral blood. The receptors come from a human donor in a cohort sampled during active COVID-19. Each CDR3 is given with its conserved first and last residue. D genes are given only for firm matches. Only part of the rows carry a size: once, few, many, or a class if the clone is expanded.

j_call: TRBJ2-7
d_call: TRBD1
clone_size: -
v_call: TRBV7-2
cdr3_nt: TGTGCCAGCAGCTACCGAACAGGGGGCGCCTACGAGCAGTACTTC
cdr3_aa: CASSYRTGGAYEQYF

j_call: TRBJ2-7
d_call: TRBD1
clone_size: -
v_call: TRBV13
cdr3_nt: TGTGCCAGCAGCCGGACAGGGGACGAGCAGTACTTC
cdr3_aa: CASSRTGDEQYF

j_call: TRBJ1-4
d_call: -
clone_size: -
v_call: TRBV21-1
cdr3_nt: TGTGCCAGCAGCAAAGTTACGGGTAGGAGGAATGAAAAACTGTTTTTT
cdr3_aa: CASSKVTGRRNEKLFF

j_call: TRBJ2-7
d_call: -
clone_size: -
v_call: TRBV9
cdr3_nt: TGTGCCAGCAGCGATGGATTGGACAGAGCCTACGAGCAGTACTTC
cdr3_aa: CASSDGLDRAYEQYF

j_call: TRBJ1-5
d_call: -
clone_size: few
v_call: TRBV10-3
cdr3_nt: TGTGCCATCAGTGATGACAGTGGGCAGCCCCAGCATTTT
cdr3_aa: CAISDDSGQPQHF

j_call: TRBJ1-6
d_call: TRBD1
clone_size: -
v_call: TRBV2
cdr3_nt: TGTGCCAGCATGGGACAGTCCTATAATTCACCCCTCCACTTT
cdr3_aa: CASMGQSYNSPLHF

j_call: TRBJ2-3
d_call: -
clone_size: once
v_call: TRBV21-1
cdr3_nt: TGTGCCAGCAGCAAAAGGCAGACAGGGGGCTTCTCAGATACGCAGTATTTT
cdr3_aa: CASSKRQTGGFSDTQYF

j_call: TRBJ2-1
d_call: -
clone_size: -
v_call: TRBV6-6
cdr3_nt: TGTGCCAGCAGTCGCGAACGGGACTCTTACAATGAGCAGTTCTTC
cdr3_aa: CASSRERDSYNEQFF

j_call: TRBJ1-6
d_call: -
clone_size: -
v_call: TRBV7-6
cdr3_nt: TGTGCCAGCAGCTTAGAGGAGACTTCAAGCTCCTATAATTCACCCCTCCACTTT
cdr3_aa: CASSLEETSSSYNSPLHF

j_call: TRBJ2-7
d_call: -
clone_size: -
v_call: TRBV5-4
cdr3_nt: TGTGCCAGCAGCTTGTGGGGTTCGGTTAGCGGCGAGCAGTACTTC
cdr3_aa: CASSLWGSVSGEQYF

j_call: TRBJ2-3
d_call: TRBD2
clone_size: -
v_call: TRBV9
cdr3_nt: TGTGCCAGCAGCCTGGGGGGGTCTTCAGATACGCAGTATTTT
cdr3_aa: CASSLGGSSDTQYF

j_call: TRBJ1-5
d_call: TRBD1
clone_size: -
v_call: TRBV28
cdr3_nt: TGTGCCAGCAGTCAACAGGGGGCGGTCAATCAGCCCCAGCATTTT
cdr3_aa: CASSQQGAVNQPQHF

j_call: TRBJ2-4
d_call: -
clone_size: -
v_call: TRBV6-1
cdr3_nt: TGTGCCAGCAGTGAAGCCGGCGGGTTCGGGAACATTCAGTACTTC
cdr3_aa: CASSEAGGFGNIQYF

j_call: TRBJ1-1
d_call: -
clone_size: once
v_call: TRBV27
cdr3_nt: TGTGCCAGCAGTGGGGCGAACACTGAAGCTTTCTTT
cdr3_aa: CASSGANTEAFF

j_call: TRBJ2-7
d_call: -
clone_size: -
v_call: TRBV28
cdr3_nt: TGTGCCAGCAGCCGCTGGGACACCCTCTACGAGCAGTACTTC
cdr3_aa: CASSRWDTLYEQYF

j_call: TRBJ1-1
d_call: TRBD1
clone_size: -
v_call: TRBV7-2
cdr3_nt: TGTGCCAGCAGCTTAGCGGGGCAGGGGGCTTGGGCTTTCTTT
cdr3_aa: CASSLAGQGAWAFF

j_call: TRBJ2-5
d_call: -
clone_size: few
v_call: TRBV5-6
cdr3_nt: TGTGCCAGCAGCTTGGGGATCGACAGAAATCAAGAGACCCAGTACTTC
cdr3_aa: CASSLGIDRNQETQYF

j_call: TRBJ2-6
d_call: TRBD2
clone_size: -
v_call: TRBV5-1
cdr3_nt: TGCGCCAGCAGCTTGGCCCCGTTCGGCAGGGACTACCACTCTGGGGCCAACGTCCTGACTTTC
cdr3_aa: CASSLAPFGRDYHSGANVLTF

j_call: TRBJ2-5
d_call: -
clone_size: once
v_call: TRBV3-1/TRBV3-2
cdr3_nt: TGTGCCAGCAGCCAAGATACCCGCGGGACCCAGTACTTC
cdr3_aa: CASSQDTRGTQYF

j_call: TRBJ2-1
d_call: TRBD2
clone_size: -
v_call: TRBV27
cdr3_nt: TGTGCCAGCAGTTTAAGCGGGAGTTTCTACAATGAGCAGTTCTTC
cdr3_aa: CASSLSGSFYNEQFF

j_call: TRBJ1-6
d_call: TRBD1
clone_size: -
v_call: TRBV3-1/TRBV3-2
cdr3_nt: TGTGCCAGCAGCCAAGGAGGACAGGGTAACTCACCCCTCCACTTT
cdr3_aa: CASSQGGQGNSPLHF

j_call: TRBJ2-3
d_call: -
clone_size: -
v_call: TRBV7-3
cdr3_nt: TGTGCCAGCAGCTCCGGGGGCACAGATACGCAGTATTTT
cdr3_aa: CASSSGGTDTQYF

j_call: TRBJ1-5
d_call: -
clone_size: -
v_call: TRBV20-1
cdr3_nt: TGCAGTGCTAGTCCTAATAGCAATCAGCCCCAGCATTTT
cdr3_aa: CSASPNSNQPQHF

j_call: TRBJ1-6
d_call: -
clone_size: -
v_call: TRBV5-5
cdr3_nt: TGTGCCAGCAGCTGGGAACAGAGGCGCAGGGATTCACCCCTCCACTTT
cdr3_aa: CASSWEQRRRDSPLHF

j_call: TRBJ1-5
d_call: -
clone_size: -
v_call: TRBV7-6
cdr3_nt: TGTGCCAGCAGCTTATATAGTGGTGACAGGCTTAGCAATCAGCCCCAGCATTTT
cdr3_aa: CASSLYSGDRLSNQPQHF

j_call: TRBJ1-1
d_call: TRBD1
clone_size: -
v_call: TRBV11-2
cdr3_nt: TGTGCCAGCAGCTTAGATGGGACAGGGAGGGGCACTGAAGCTTTCTTT
cdr3_aa: CASSLDGTGRGTEAFF

j_call: TRBJ2-5
d_call: TRBD2
clone_size: -
v_call: TRBV3-1/TRBV3-2
cdr3_nt: TGTGCCAGCAGCCATGAAGGACTAGCGGGGAGTCTAGAGACCCAGTACTTC
cdr3_aa: CASSHEGLAGSLETQYF

j_call: TRBJ2-7
d_call: -
clone_size: -
v_call: TRBV6-5
cdr3_nt: TGTGCCAGCAGCCAGATGGCGGACTACGAGCAGTACTTC
cdr3_aa: CASSQMADYEQYF

j_call: TRBJ1-5
d_call: TRBD1
clone_size: -
v_call: TRBV5-1
cdr3_nt: TGCGCCAGCAGCGTCCGGGACAGGGGGCGAAGAAGGTCTTCAGCCCAGCATTTT
cdr3_aa: CASSVRDRGRRRSSAQHF